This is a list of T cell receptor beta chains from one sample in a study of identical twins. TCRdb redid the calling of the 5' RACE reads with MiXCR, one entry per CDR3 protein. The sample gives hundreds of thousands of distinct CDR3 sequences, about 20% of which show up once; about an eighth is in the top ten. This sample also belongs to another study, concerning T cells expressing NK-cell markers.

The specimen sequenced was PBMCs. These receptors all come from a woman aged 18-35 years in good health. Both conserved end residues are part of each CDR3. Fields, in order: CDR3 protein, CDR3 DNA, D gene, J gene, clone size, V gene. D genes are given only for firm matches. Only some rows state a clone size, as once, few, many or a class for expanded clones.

CASSWGYRVETQYF,TGTGCCAGCAGCTGGGGGTACAGGGTGGAGACCCAGTACTTC,NA,TRBJ2-5,NA,TRBV7-9
CASRTVSGEQYF,TGTGCCAGCAGGACTGTCTCGGGCGAGCAGTACTTC,NA,TRBJ2-7,NA,TRBV6-2/TRBV6-3
CASSFRTGFTGELFF,TGTGCCAGCAGCTTCAGAACGGGCTTCACCGGGGAGCTGTTTTTT,NA,TRBJ2-2,NA,TRBV7-9
CASSYSGGPYEQYF,TGTGCCAGCAGTTACTCAGGGGGTCCCTACGAGCAGTACTTC,NA,TRBJ2-7,NA,TRBV6-2/TRBV6-3
CASSFPESGYTF,TGTGCCAGCAGCTTCCCCGAGAGTGGCTACACCTTC,NA,TRBJ1-2,few,TRBV7-9
CASYKRAGGVAEAFF,TGTGCCAGCTACAAACGGGCTGGCGGGGTCGCTGAAGCTTTCTTT,NA,TRBJ1-1,NA,TRBV5-5
CASSFRDREETQYF,TGTGCCAGCAGTTTCAGGGACAGGGAAGAGACCCAGTACTTC,TRBD1,TRBJ2-5,few,TRBV12-3/TRBV12-4
CASTQEWSGSVYNEQFF,TGCGCCAGCACCCAAGAGTGGTCAGGGAGCGTTTACAATGAGCAGTTCTTC,NA,TRBJ2-1,NA,TRBV4-3
CASSLGISYNSPLHF,TGTGCCAGCAGCTTGGGGATCTCCTATAATTCACCCCTCCACTTT,NA,TRBJ1-6,few,TRBV5-6
CASSLGAGGTSTDTQYF,TGTGCCAGCAGCTTAGGGGCAGGCGGTACTAGCACAGATACGCAGTATTTT,NA,TRBJ2-3,NA,TRBV7-2
CASSTTSESYNEQFF,TGTGCCAGCAGTACGACTAGCGAAAGCTACAATGAGCAGTTCTTC,TRBD2,TRBJ2-1,NA,TRBV5-5
CSARDHRSNEQFF,TGCAGTGCTAGAGATCACAGGTCGAATGAGCAGTTCTTC,NA,TRBJ2-1,many,TRBV20-1
CASSQGQTSGMKHNEQFF,TGCGCCAGCAGCCAAGGCCAAACTAGCGGGATGAAGCACAATGAGCAGTTCTTC,TRBD2,TRBJ2-1,NA,TRBV4-3
CASSLRVLPYNEQFF,TGCGCCAGCAGCTTACGGGTTCTACCTTACAATGAGCAGTTCTTC,NA,TRBJ2-1,few,TRBV5-1
CASRPHRIGTQYF,TGTGCCAGCAGGCCCCACAGGATTGGGACCCAGTACTTC,NA,TRBJ2-5,NA,TRBV27
CASSGWTGGGETQYF,TGTGCCAGCAGTGGATGGACAGGGGGAGGTGAGACCCAGTACTTC,TRBD1,TRBJ2-5,NA,TRBV7-6
CSAPGGSTDTQYF,TGCAGTGCTCCAGGGGGTAGCACAGATACGCAGTATTTT,TRBD1,TRBJ2-3,few,TRBV20-1
CSGEQGNSEAFF,TGCAGTGGGGAGCAGGGGAATTCTGAAGCTTTCTTT,NA,TRBJ1-1,NA,TRBV20-1
CASSPTDTNSYEQYF,TGTGCCAGCAGCCCAACAGATACCAACTCCTACGAGCAGTACTTC,NA,TRBJ2-7,NA,TRBV3-1
CSASGSGNTIYF,TGCAGTGCTAGTGGGTCTGGAAACACCATATATTTT,NA,TRBJ1-3,few,TRBV20-1
CAIRPSGGVETQYF,TGTGCCATCAGGCCTAGCGGGGGAGTAGAGACCCAGTACTTC,TRBD2,TRBJ2-5,NA,TRBV10-3
CSALFRPLAGGLTYEQYF,TGCAGTGCTTTGTTCCGCCCTCTAGCGGGAGGGTTAACCTACGAGCAGTACTTC,TRBD2,TRBJ2-7,few,TRBV20-1
CASKSNGGGEETQYF,TGCGCCAGCAAATCCAACGGAGGGGGCGAAGAGACCCAGTACTTC,NA,TRBJ2-5,NA,TRBV10-1
CSAGGPQETQYF,TGCAGCGCTGGGGGACCTCAAGAGACCCAGTACTTC,NA,TRBJ2-5,NA,TRBV29-1
CASSSHADTQYF,TGCGCCAGCAGCTCACATGCAGATACGCAGTATTTT,NA,TRBJ2-3,NA,TRBV5-1
CASRFRREGEKLFF,TGTGCCAGCAGATTCCGGAGGGAGGGTGAAAAACTGTTTTTT,NA,TRBJ1-4,few,TRBV12-3/TRBV12-4
CSARDQGDPLHF,TGCAGTGCTAGAGATCAGGGAGATCCCCTCCACTTT,NA,TRBJ1-6,NA,TRBV20-1
CASRRGTGGNQPQHF,TGTGCCAGCAGGCGTGGGACAGGGGGCAATCAGCCCCAGCATTTT,TRBD1,TRBJ1-5,NA,TRBV2
CSVVVDEAFF,TGCAGCGTTGTAGTGGATGAAGCTTTCTTT,NA,TRBJ1-1,NA,TRBV29-1
CSATKGRLNTEAFF,TGCAGTGCAACGAAGGGACGGCTGAACACTGAAGCTTTCTTT,NA,TRBJ1-1,NA,TRBV20-1
CASSPGQGERSSYNEQFF,TGTGCCAGTAGTCCGGGACAGGGTGAAAGGAGCTCCTACAATGAGCAGTTCTTC,TRBD1,TRBJ2-1,NA,TRBV19
CSADTGTDNGYTF,TGCAGTGCAGACACCGGGACAGATAATGGCTACACCTTC,TRBD1,TRBJ1-2,NA,TRBV20-1
CASSIRRGNSPLHF,TGTGCCAGCAGTATTCGGCGGGGAAATTCACCCCTCCACTTT,NA,TRBJ1-6,NA,TRBV27
CASSQDDSYGYTF,TGTGCCAGCAGCCAAGATGACAGCTATGGCTACACCTTC,NA,TRBJ1-2,few,TRBV14
CASSTGVAYGYTF,TGTGCCAGCAGTACAGGGGTTGCCTATGGCTACACCTTC,TRBD1,TRBJ1-2,few,TRBV6-1
CASSTWEGQGFASSYNEQFF,TGTGCCAGCAGCACCTGGGAGGGACAGGGGTTCGCTAGCTCCTACAATGAGCAGTTCTTC,NA,TRBJ2-1,few,TRBV21-1
CSASWRSGGPNTQYF,TGCAGTGCTAGTTGGAGGAGCGGGGGGCCAAATACGCAGTATTTT,TRBD2,TRBJ2-3,few,TRBV20-1
CASSIADRVGETQYF,TGTGCCAGCAGCATCGCGGACAGGGTAGGAGAGACCCAGTACTTC,TRBD1,TRBJ2-5,NA,TRBV7-9
CASSHFSGTYNEQFF,TGTGCCAGCAGCCACTTTAGCGGTACCTACAATGAGCAGTTCTTC,NA,TRBJ2-1,NA,TRBV14
CASSLRGSPEKLFF,TGTGCCAGCAGCCTAAGGGGTTCTCCCGAAAAACTGTTTTTT,NA,TRBJ1-4,few,TRBV7-2
CASMKQREATGELFF,TGTGCCAGCATGAAACAGCGGGAGGCCACCGGGGAGCTGTTTTTT,TRBD2,TRBJ2-2,few,TRBV6-2/TRBV6-3
CASSLDRFGGNEQFF,TGTGCCAGCAGCTTGGACAGGTTTGGTGGGAATGAGCAGTTCTTC,TRBD1,TRBJ2-1,few,TRBV6-1
CASALSGKGSYEQYF,TGCGCCAGCGCATTAAGCGGGAAGGGCTCCTACGAGCAGTACTTC,TRBD2,TRBJ2-7,NA,TRBV10-2
CSHYGGGYNEQFF,TGCAGCCATTACGGGGGGGGCTACAATGAGCAGTTCTTC,TRBD2,TRBJ2-1,few,TRBV29-1
CSARARQDGTYEQYF,TGCAGTGCTAGGGCCAGACAGGACGGGACCTACGAGCAGTACTTC,NA,TRBJ2-7,NA,TRBV20-1
CASSFGGQIWETQYF,TGTGCCAGCAGTTTCGGTGGACAGATTTGGGAGACCCAGTACTTC,NA,TRBJ2-5,NA,TRBV27
CASSHSGRAGGDTQYF,TGTGCCAGCAGCCATAGCGGGAGGGCCGGGGGAGATACGCAGTATTTT,TRBD2,TRBJ2-3,few,TRBV9
CSAVSGGGLDNEQFF,TGCAGTGCAGTCAGCGGGGGGGGCTTAGACAATGAGCAGTTCTTC,TRBD2,TRBJ2-1,few,TRBV20-1
CASSQVPWLDSPLHF,TGTGCCAGCAGCCAAGTCCCATGGTTGGATTCACCCCTCCACTTT,NA,TRBJ1-6,few,TRBV3-1
CAISAGTPNYEQYF,TGTGCCATCAGTGCCGGAACACCTAACTACGAGCAGTACTTC,NA,TRBJ2-7,NA,TRBV10-3